A selection of T cell receptor beta chains follows, all from one sample in a study of radiation and T cells in renal cell carcinoma. The table came from immunoSEQ multiplex PCR; TCRdb's copy has only in-frame clones and leaves some out. The sample consists of around 130,000 clones, 88% of them appearing once. The source material was blood, sampled from a patient whose treatment included radiotherapy and nephrectomy. The receptors stem from a woman in her 70s with renal cell carcinoma. Each CDR3 is given with its conserved first and last residue. D genes are given only for firm matches.

NA	TRBV4-3	CASSQSVIGTDTQYF
TRBD1	TRBV6-5	CASSLAGQGEGEQYF
NA	TRBV5-1	CASSVEAGADTEAFF
NA	TRBV6-1	CASSGELGAGKGYTF
NA	TRBV9	CASSVASYNEKLFF
NA	TRBV30	CAWTRGIDVLTF
TRBD2	TRBV30	CAWSNSGFTSYEQYF
TRBD1	TRBV4-3	CASSHSLPGGTGNEKLFF
TRBD2	TRBV6-1	CASSAFRPGLAGEQYF
NA	TRBV28	CASSLGAYQPQHF
TRBD1	TRBV18	CASSPRQGASTGELFF
TRBD1	TRBV14	CASSYGQVSNTEAFF
TRBD1	TRBV6-1	CASSEGTGGQPQHF
NA	TRBV6-4	CASSERGEGAAYGYTF
TRBD1	TRBV9	CASSVNPGQGASEQFF
NA	TRBV29-1	CSDLGLNYGYTF
NA	TRBV7-8	CASSPDNEQFF
TRBD1	TRBV6-1	CASSRRQGGTEAFF